This TCR beta chain originates from a study of cytomegalovirus exposure and HLA in healthy donors. The V end was cut by 6 bases, the J end by 2 bases, with 16 bases between. Germline-derived CDR1 and CDR2 are SNHLY and FYNNEI. The CDR3 contains 16 residues. Study observations and caveats: Several V segments, TRBV6-2 and TRBV6-3 among them, could not be told apart and were dropped. The productive fraction for most TCR beta V segments was about 90% or about 30% in an earlier analysis.

On this clone itself: What it binds is not known.

The PCR was carried out with 60 Vbeta primers and 13 Jbeta primers. TCRdb keeps only in-frame clones here, not all; method: immunoSEQ multiplex PCR. Of fewer than 200,000 clones listed, more than 80% were seen once; the top ten hold 0.65%. This receptor was identified in a boy between 10 and 17 years old in good health and CMV-seronegative. The chain is built from TRBV2 and TRBJ2-2; weak D call: TRBD1 (6 bases). The sequenced material came from PBMCs. CDR3 DNA sequence: TGTGCCAGCAGACAGGGACCTACTTCCAACACCGGGGAGCTGTTTTTT. Encoded protein: CASRQGPTSNTGELFF. Full variable domain (outside the CDR3, taken from reference TRBV2 and TRBJ2-2): EPEVTQTPSHQVTQMGQEVILRCVPISNHLYFYWYRQILGQKVEFLVSFYNNEISEKSEIFDDQFSVERPDGSNFTLKIRSTKLEDSAMYFCASRQGPTSNTGELFFGEGSRLTVL.